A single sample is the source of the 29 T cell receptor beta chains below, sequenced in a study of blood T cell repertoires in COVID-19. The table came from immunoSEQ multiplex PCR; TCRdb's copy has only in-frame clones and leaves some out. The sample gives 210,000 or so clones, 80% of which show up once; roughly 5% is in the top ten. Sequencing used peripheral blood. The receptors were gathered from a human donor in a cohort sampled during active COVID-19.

CDR3 DNA: TGTGCCAGCAGCCGAGGACAGAAAGAGACCCAGTACTTC. As protein: CASSRGQKETQYF. V gene TRBV27 combines with J gene TRBJ2-5, with D perhaps TRBD1 (6 bases). The germline V gene has CDR1 MNHEY and CDR2 SMNVEV (reference sequence). The CDR3 loop spans 13 amino acids. Trimming stripped 6 bases from V and 3 bases from J, with 11 bases between.

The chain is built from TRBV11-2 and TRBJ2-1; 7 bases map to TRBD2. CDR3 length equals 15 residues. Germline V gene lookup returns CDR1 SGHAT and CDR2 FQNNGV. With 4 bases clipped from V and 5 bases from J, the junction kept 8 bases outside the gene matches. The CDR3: CASSSTSSFNNEQFF. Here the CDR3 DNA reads TGTGCCAGCAGCTCGACTAGCAGCTTCAACAATGAGCAGTTCTTC.

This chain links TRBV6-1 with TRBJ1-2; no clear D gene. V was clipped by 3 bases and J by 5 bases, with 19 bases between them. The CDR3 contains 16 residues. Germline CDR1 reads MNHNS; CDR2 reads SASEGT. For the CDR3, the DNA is TGTGCCAGCAGTGACTGGTGGCGGCTCCTTAATTATGGCTACACCTTC. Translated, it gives CASSDWWRLLNYGYTF.

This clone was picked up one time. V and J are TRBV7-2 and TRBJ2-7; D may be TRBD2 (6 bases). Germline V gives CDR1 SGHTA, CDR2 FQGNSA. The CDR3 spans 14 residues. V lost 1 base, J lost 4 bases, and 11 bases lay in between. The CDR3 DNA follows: TGTGCCAGCAGCTTAGGTATCCGGGAGTACGAGCAGTACTTC. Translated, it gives CASSLGIREYEQYF.

CDR3 coding DNA: TGTGCCAGCAGCCCTATTGGACAGGGGGAAACCGAGCAGTACTTC. It is translated as CASSPIGQGETEQYF. The chain has TRBV4-2 and TRBJ2-7, with 10 bases that match TRBD1. V dropped 4 bases and J dropped 6; count of bases not matched to a gene: 9. Per germline, CDR1 LGHNA and CDR2 YNFKEQ. CDR3 length: 15 residues.

CDR3 sequence: CASSVSSYYQPQHF. Here the CDR3 DNA reads TGTGCCAGCAGCGTCAGTTCATATTATCAGCCCCAGCATTTT. The chain employs TRBV9 and TRBJ1-5; D gene unclear. This CDR3 comprises 14 residues. Trimming removed 2 bases from V and 5 bases from J, with 11 bases in between. Germline values: CDR1 SGDLS, CDR2 YYNGEE.

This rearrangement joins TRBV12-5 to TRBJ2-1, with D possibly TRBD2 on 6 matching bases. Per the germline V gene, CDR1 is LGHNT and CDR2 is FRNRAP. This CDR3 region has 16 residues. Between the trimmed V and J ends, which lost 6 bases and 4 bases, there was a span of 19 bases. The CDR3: CASGTLASAPYNEQFF. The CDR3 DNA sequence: TGTGCTAGTGGCACCTTGGCTAGCGCCCCGTACAATGAGCAGTTCTTC.

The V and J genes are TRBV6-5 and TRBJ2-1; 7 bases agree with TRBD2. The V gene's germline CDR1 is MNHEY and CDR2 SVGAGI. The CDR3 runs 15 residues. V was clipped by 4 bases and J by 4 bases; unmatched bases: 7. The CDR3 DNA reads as TGTGCCAGCAGTTTAGGGAGGGCCGGGTACAATGAGCAGTTCTTC. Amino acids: CASSLGRAGYNEQFF.

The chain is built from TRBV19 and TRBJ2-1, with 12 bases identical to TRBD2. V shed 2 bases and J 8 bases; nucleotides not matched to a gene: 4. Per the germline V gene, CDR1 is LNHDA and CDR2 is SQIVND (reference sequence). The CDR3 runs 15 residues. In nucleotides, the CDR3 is TGTGCCAGTAGTATAAGGACTAGCGGGAACTATGAGCAGTTCTTC. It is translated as CASSIRTSGNYEQFF.

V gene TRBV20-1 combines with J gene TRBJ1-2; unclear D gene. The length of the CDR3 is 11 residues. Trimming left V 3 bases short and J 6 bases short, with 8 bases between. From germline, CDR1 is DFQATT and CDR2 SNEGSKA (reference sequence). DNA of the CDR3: TGCAGTGCTAGGCAGGAGGATGGCTACACCTTC. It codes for CSARQEDGYTF.

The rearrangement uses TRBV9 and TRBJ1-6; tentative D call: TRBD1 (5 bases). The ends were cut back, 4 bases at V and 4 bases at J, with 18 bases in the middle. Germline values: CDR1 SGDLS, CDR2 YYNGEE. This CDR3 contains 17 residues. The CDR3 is CASSPLGTGGYNSPLHF. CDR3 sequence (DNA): TGTGCCAGCAGCCCCCTGGGGACTGGGGGGTATAATTCACCCCTCCACTTT.

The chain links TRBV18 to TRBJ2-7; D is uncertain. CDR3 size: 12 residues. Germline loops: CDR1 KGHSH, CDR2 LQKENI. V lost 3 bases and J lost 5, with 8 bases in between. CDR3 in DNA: TGTGCCAGCTCACCCGGCCGGGACGAGCAGTACTTC. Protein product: CASSPGRDEQYF. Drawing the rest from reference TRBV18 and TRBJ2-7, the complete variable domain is NAGVMQNPRHLVRRRGQEARLRCSPMKGHSHVYWYRQLPEEGLKFMVYLQKENIIDESGMPKERFSAEFPKEGPSILRIQQVVRGDSAAYFCASSPGRDEQYFGPGTRLTVT.

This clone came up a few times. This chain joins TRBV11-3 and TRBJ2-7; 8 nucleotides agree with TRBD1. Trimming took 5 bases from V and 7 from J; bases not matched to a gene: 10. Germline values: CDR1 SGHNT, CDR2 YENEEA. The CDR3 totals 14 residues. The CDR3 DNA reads TGTGCCAGCAGCCTCTGGACAGGGTCGGGAGAGCAGTACTTC. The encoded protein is CASSLWTGSGEQYF. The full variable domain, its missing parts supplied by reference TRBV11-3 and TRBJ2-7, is EAGVVQSPRYKIIEKKQPVAFWCNPISGHNTLYWYLQNLGQGPELLIRYENEEAVDDSQLPKDRFSAERLKGVDSTLKIQPAELGDSAVYLCASSLWTGSGEQYFGPGTRLTVT.

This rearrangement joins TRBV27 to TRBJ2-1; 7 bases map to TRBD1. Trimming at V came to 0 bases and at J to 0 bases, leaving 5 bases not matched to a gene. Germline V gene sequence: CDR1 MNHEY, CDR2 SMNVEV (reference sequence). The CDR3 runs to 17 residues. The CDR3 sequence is CASSLSDRASSYNEQFF. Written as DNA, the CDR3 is TGTGCCAGCAGTTTATCCGACAGGGCGAGCTCCTACAATGAGCAGTTCTTC.

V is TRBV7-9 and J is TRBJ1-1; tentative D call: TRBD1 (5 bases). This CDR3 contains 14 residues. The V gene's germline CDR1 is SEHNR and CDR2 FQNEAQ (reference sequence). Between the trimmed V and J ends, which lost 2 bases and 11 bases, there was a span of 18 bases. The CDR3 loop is CASSLQGGNVAAFF. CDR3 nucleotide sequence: TGTGCCAGCAGCTTACAGGGCGGGAATGTGGCCGCTTTCTTT. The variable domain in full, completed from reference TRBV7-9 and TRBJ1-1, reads DTGVSQNPRHKITKRGQNVTFRCDPISEHNRLYWYRQTLGQGPEFLTYFQNEAQLEKSRLLSDRFSAERPKGSFSTLEIQRTEQGDSAMYLCASSLQGGNVAAFFGQGTRLTVV.

The CDR3, as DNA: TGTGCCAGCGTTCGGACTACCCACAATGAGCAGTTCTTC. It specifies CASVRTTHNEQFF. J is TRBJ2-1 and V is TRBV7-2; weak D call: TRBD2 (6 bases). This CDR3 is 13 amino acids long. The ends were cut back, 8 bases at V and 5 bases at J, with 13 bases in the middle. Looked up from germline, CDR1 is SGHTA and CDR2 is FQGNSA. The full variable domain, rest sourced from reference TRBV7-2 and TRBJ2-1, is GAGVSQSPSNKVTEKGKDVELRCDPISGHTALYWYRQSLGQGLEFLIYFQGNSAPDKSGLPSDRFSAERTGGSVSTLTIQRTQQEDSAVYLCASVRTTHNEQFFGPGTRLTVL.

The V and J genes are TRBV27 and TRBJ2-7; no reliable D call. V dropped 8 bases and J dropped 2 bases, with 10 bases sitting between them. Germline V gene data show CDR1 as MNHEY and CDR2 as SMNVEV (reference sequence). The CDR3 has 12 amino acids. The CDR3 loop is CASGPSPYEQYF. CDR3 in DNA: TGTGCCAGCGGCCCCTCCCCCTACGAGCAGTACTTC.

The CDR3 loop is CASSHFGTSGSVVGETQYF. The CDR3 DNA reads TGCGCCAGCAGCCACTTTGGGACTAGCGGGAGCGTGGTAGGAGAGACCCAGTACTTC. The chain recombines TRBV4-1 with TRBJ2-5; TRBD2 matches 14 bases. The CDR3 covers 19 residues. J lost 4 bases, V lost 3 bases, and 13 bases had no gene match. The germline gives CDR1 MGHRA, CDR2 YSYEKL.

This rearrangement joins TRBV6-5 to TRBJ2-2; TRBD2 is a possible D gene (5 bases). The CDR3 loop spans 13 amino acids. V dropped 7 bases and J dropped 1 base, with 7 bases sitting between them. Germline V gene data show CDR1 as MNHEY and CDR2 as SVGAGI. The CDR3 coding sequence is TGTGCCAGCAAGGAGGAGAACACCGGGGAGCTGTTTTTT. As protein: CASKEENTGELFF.

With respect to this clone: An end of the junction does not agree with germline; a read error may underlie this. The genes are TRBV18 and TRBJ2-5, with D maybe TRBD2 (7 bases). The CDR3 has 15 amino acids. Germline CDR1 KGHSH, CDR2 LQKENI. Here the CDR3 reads CASSPQGTSEETQYF. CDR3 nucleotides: TGTGCCAGCTCGCCACAGGGTACTAGCGAAGAGACCCAGTACTTC.

This chain's CDR3 is CASSPHYYGYTF. CDR3 in DNA: TGTGCCAGCAGCCCCCACTACTATGGCTACACCTTC. The rearrangement uses TRBV6-6 and TRBJ1-2; D call uncertain. Germline V gene sequence: CDR1 MNHNY, CDR2 SVGAGI (reference sequence). The CDR3 loop spans 12 amino acids. V lost 6 bases, J lost 3 bases, and 8 bases lay in between.

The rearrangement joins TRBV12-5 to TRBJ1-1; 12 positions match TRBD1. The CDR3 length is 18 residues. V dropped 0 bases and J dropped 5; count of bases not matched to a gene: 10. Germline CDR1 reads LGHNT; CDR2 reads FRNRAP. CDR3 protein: CASGLVSGTGGLWTEAFF. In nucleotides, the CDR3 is TGTGCTAGTGGTTTGGTATCTGGGACAGGGGGCTTATGGACTGAAGCTTTCTTT.

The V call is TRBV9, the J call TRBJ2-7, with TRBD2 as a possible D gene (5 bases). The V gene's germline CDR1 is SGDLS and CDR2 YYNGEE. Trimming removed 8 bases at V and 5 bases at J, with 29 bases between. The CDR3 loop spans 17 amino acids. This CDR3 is CASTPVGSSKSIHEQYF. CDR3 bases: TGTGCCAGTACCCCAGTAGGGTCTAGCAAATCCATCCACGAGCAGTACTTC.

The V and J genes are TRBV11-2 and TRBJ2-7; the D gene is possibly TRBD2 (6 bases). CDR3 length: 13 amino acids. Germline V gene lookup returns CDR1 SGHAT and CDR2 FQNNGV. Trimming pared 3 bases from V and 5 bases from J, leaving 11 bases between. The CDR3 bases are TGTGCCAGCAGCTTGGGTGGCGGGGACGAGCAGTACTTC. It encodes CASSLGGGDEQYF.

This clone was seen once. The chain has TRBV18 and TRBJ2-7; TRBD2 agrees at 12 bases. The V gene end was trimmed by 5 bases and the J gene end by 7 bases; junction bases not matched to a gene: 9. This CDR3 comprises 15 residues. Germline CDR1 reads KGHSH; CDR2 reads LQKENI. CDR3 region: CASSGSSGRVREQYF. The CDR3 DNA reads TGTGCCAGCTCAGGGTCTAGCGGGAGGGTTCGTGAGCAGTACTTC.

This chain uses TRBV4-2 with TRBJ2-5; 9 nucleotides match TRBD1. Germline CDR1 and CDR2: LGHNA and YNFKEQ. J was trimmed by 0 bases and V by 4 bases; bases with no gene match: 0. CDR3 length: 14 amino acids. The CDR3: CASSRTGDQETQYF. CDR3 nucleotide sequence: TGTGCCAGCAGCCGGACAGGGGACCAAGAGACCCAGTACTTC.

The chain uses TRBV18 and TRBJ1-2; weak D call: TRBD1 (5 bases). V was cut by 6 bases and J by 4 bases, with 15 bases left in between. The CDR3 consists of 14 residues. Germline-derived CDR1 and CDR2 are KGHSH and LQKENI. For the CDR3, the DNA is TGTGCCAGCTCGCATGGAGGGGCAGGCTATGGCTACACCTTC. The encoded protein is CASSHGGAGYGYTF.

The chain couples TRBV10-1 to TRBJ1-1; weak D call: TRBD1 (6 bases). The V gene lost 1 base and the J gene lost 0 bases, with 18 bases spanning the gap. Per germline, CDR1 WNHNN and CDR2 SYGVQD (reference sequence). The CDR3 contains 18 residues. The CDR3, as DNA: TGCGCCAGCAGTGAGTTCGGTTTAGGCACAGGGCTGAACACTGAAGCTTTCTTT. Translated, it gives CASSEFGLGTGLNTEAFF.

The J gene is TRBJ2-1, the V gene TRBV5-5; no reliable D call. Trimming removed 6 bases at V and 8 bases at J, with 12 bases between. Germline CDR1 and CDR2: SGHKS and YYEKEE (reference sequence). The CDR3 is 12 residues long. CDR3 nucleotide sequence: TGTGCCAGCATCCTGACCAGGTATGAGCAGTTCTTC. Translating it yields CASILTRYEQFF. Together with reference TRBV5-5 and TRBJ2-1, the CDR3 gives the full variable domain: DAGVTQSPTHLIKTRGQQVTLRCSPISGHKSVSWYQQVLGQGPQFIFQYYEKEERGRGNFPDRFSARQFPNYSSELNVNALLLGDSALYLCASILTRYEQFFGPGTRLTVL.